This record looks at one TCR beta chain sequence and its context. The antigen is unknown. The sample is drawn from a study of T-cell memory formation after mild COVID-19. TCRdb re-called the 5' RACE reads with MiXCR, one entry per CDR3 protein. The profile shows about 320,000 distinct CDR3 sequences, approximately 14% of them singletons. Study-wide findings and caveats: A subset of responding clones appeared in pre-infection memory, suggesting cross-reactive memory joined. Contracting clones from day 15 to 85 showed balanced CD4/CD8; later expanders favored CD4+. Shrinking CD4+ clones were chiefly CM and EM; CD8+ ones were chiefly EMRA.

The sample taken for sequencing was PBMCs or a T cell subset sorted from them (not recorded which). This TCR came from a man between 18 and 35 years old who had mild COVID-19 (a few samples of this study predate the infection). Cell type and time point are not known.

The CDR3 reads CASTSERASGANVLTF. The CDR3 coding sequence is TGTGCCAGCACCTCGGAAAGGGCCTCTGGGGCCAACGTCCTGACTTTC. This rearrangement joins TRBV2 to TRBJ2-6; D remains unclear. Trimming pared 7 bases from V and 0 bases from J, leaving 13 bases between. This CDR3 has 16 residues. The V gene's germline CDR1 is SNHLY and CDR2 FYNNEI.